This entry concerns a single T cell receptor beta chain. The target of this receptor is not known. No base quality information exists; no much larger clone differs at one position. The CDR3 numbers 15 residues from cysteine through phenylalanine. CDR3 DNA is the only sequence kept; it has 45 bases, read in frame from the first base. Trimming takes 4 bases off V and 4 bases off J; junction bases not matched to a gene: 8. CDR1 and CDR2 are read off the germline V gene as SGHRS and YFSETQ. The data originate from a study of T cell responses to AZD1222 COVID-19 vaccine (dated by TCRdb to the early 2020s). Describing the broader study: AZD1222 recipients whose second dose came at about 4 weeks and those whose second dose came at about 12 weeks were combined into one group, since spike-specific TCR depth and breadth did not differ between the two schedules. TCR sequencing covered about 230 trial participants: 200 to 220 given two doses of AZD1222 and about 26 given two doses of MenACWY control vaccine. Enrollment into the trials was organized by age into subgroups of 18-55, 56-69 and 70-plus years, and those subgroups contained approximately 160, 26 and 62 TCR-sequenced participants, respectively.

The CDR3 regions of human TCRbeta chains were subjected to immunosequencing. Per the authors' processing: TCRs in the repertoires were matched against a reference library of SARS-CoV-2-specific TCRs that had been generated with the MIRA antigen-specificity platform. Breadth was defined as the fraction of unique TCRs that were SARS-CoV-2-associated, and depth was defined as the fraction of total T cells that were SARS-CoV-2-associated. Each spike-specific TCR was assigned to its reactive spike region and to a CD4 or CD8 class using the MIRA data. Log10-transformed breadth and depth values were compared by one-way ANOVA with Sidak's multiple comparisons tests. The table was pulled from immuneACCESS by TCRdb, which kept in-frame rearrangements only. Such tables lose some clones; where checked, under half of the loss comes from unresolved V genes, and the rest has no known cause. From that table come the V and J calls and clone size; the DNA was used to work out D and trimming. The sample table contains around 110,000 clones; only one count was recorded for around nine tenths of them. The top ten constitute less than 25% of the sample.

Summary of the overall study and its limitations: Conclusions about previously exposed vaccinees are limited, since just five to seven AZD1222 recipients were seropositive for SARS-CoV-2 at baseline. After two AZD1222 doses, both the breadth and the depth of spike-specific TCRs were significantly higher than at day 0 and than in MenACWY recipients. Vaccine-associated CD4 TCRs spanned the whole spike protein, with dominant responses in regions 160-218 and 743-854. Because no samples from the day 14 peak response were available, repertoires could be characterized only after the peak T cell response. Participants were mostly white British, with more females than males. The authors suggested clonal diversity may have been underestimated. In the small 56-69-year group, the increase in depth fell short of significance, most likely because of low power. Nearly half of unique spike-specific TCRs reportedly recognized epitopes outside regions mutated in the B.1.351 and B.1.1.7 variants.

This sample's time point label indicates: baseline before first vaccination. Vaccinee samples were obtained from the UK trials COV001 and COV002, which included a single-blind randomized controlled phase 2/3 trial of AZD1222 (ChAdOx1 nCoV-19) in healthy adults. Trial participant PBMC samples were collected at day 0 and day 28 after the second dose for TCRbeta chain sequencing. The chain uses TRBV5-1 and TRBJ1-2, and 9 junctional nucleotides match TRBD1. This material consisted of peripheral blood, taken on day 0 of AZD1222 vaccination. This clonotype was sampled from an adult in good health. The CDR3 reads CASSIRTGDPYGYTF. The nucleotides are TGCGCCAGCAGCATCCGGACAGGGGATCCCTATGGCTACACCTTC.